This TCR beta chain was identified during a study of lymphopenia after photon versus proton radiotherapy. Overall study results and limits: Post-nadir diversity loss with photons came from oligoclonal expansion, particularly CD8+ Temra cells.

Generated by immunoSEQ multiplex PCR, the TCRdb table keeps only in-frame clones and is missing some. The repertoire holds around 55,000 clones, roughly 83% seen once, with roughly 2.1% in the top ten. About this clone itself: The target antigen is unknown.

Germline V gives CDR1 SQVTM, CDR2 ANQGSEA. CDR3 length equals 12 residues. Trimming removed 3 bases at V and 6 bases at J, with 11 bases between. The chain links TRBV29-1 to TRBJ2-5; weak D call: TRBD1 (5 bases). This clonotype was sampled from a man between 60 and 75 years old with pancreatic cancer. The source was peripheral blood, collected from a patient treated with proton-based radiotherapy. CDR3 amino acids: CSVDSGLKTQYF. The CDR3 DNA sequence: TGCAGCGTTGATTCAGGGTTGAAGACCCAGTACTTC.